A selection of T cell receptor beta chains follows, all from one sample in a study of cytomegalovirus exposure and HLA in healthy donors. Profiled with immunoSEQ multiplex PCR; TCRdb holds only in-frame clones, not every one. The sample has 150,000 to 200,000 clones; around 78% are singletons. Sequenced input: PBMCs. The source is a woman aged 25 to 45 in good health and CMV-seropositive. The CDR3 runs from the conserved cysteine through the conserved F or W. A D gene is named only where the DNA matches it firmly. Expanded clones get a size class; other rows say once, few or many, or leave the size out.

CDR3nt,CDR3aa,v_gene,j_gene,abundance,d_gene
TGCGCCAGCAGTGACTCGGACAGGGGGAACACTGAAGCTTTCTTT,CASSDSDRGNTEAFF,TRBV10-2,TRBJ1-1,few,TRBD1
TGTGCCAGCAGTCTAACCTCCGGGAATTCAGATACGCAGTATTTT,CASSLTSGNSDTQYF,TRBV27,TRBJ2-3,.,.
TGTGCCAGCAGTCTGATGGGGGGAGGGAGTACTGAAGCTTTCTTT,CASSLMGGGSTEAFF,TRBV2,TRBJ1-1,once,.
TGTGCCAGCAGCTTGGGACAGGGGGCGCGGGGCTACACCTTC,CASSLGQGARGYTF,TRBV5-5,TRBJ1-2,.,TRBD1
TGTGCCAGCAGCTTGATGACTAGATCCTACGAGCAGTACTTC,CASSLMTRSYEQYF,TRBV5-4,TRBJ2-7,.,.
TGTGCCAGCAGCTTAATCCCCTACCGTACGGGGCAAGAGACCCAGTACTTC,CASSLIPYRTGQETQYF,TRBV7-2,TRBJ2-5,.,.
TGTGCCACCGCACCGGGACAAGGCTACACCTTC,CATAPGQGYTF,TRBV28,TRBJ1-2,.,.
TGTGCCAGCAGTTACTCGAAGGACAGGGATAGGCCCCAGCATTTT,CASSYSKDRDRPQHF,TRBV6-5,TRBJ1-5,once,TRBD1
TGTGCCAGCTCAGCCGGACAGAACTATGGCTACACCTTC,CASSAGQNYGYTF,TRBV18,TRBJ1-2,once,.
TGTGCCAGCAGCCCTCGACTAGCGGGCCTCACCGGGGAGCTGTTTTTT,CASSPRLAGLTGELFF,TRBV7-2,TRBJ2-2,.,TRBD2
TGTGCCAGCAGTTACCCGCAGGAGAACACTGAAGCTTTCTTT,CASSYPQENTEAFF,TRBV6-6,TRBJ1-1,few,.
TGTGCCAGCAGCTTAGAACAGGCCTCGGCCGAGCAGTACTTC,CASSLEQASAEQYF,TRBV7-7,TRBJ2-7,.,.
TGTGCCAGCGGGCAGGAACCCTCTGGAAACACCATATATTTT,CASGQEPSGNTIYF,TRBV6-1,TRBJ1-3,few,.
TGTGCCAGCAGGGGCCAATCTAACAACTATGGCTACACCTTC,CASRGQSNNYGYTF,TRBV7-2,TRBJ1-2,.,.
TGTGCCAGCTCACCAAACTCCGGGGGGCGGTCGATAGTTGGTGAGCAGTTCTTC,CASSPNSGGRSIVGEQFF,TRBV18,TRBJ2-1,.,.
TGCGCCAGCAGCTTACCTTTAGCGGGAGTCAGCACAGATACGCAGTATTTT,CASSLPLAGVSTDTQYF,TRBV5-1,TRBJ2-3,.,TRBD2
TGTGCCAGCAGCTCCCAGGGTAGCTCCTATAATTCACCCCTCCACTTT,CASSSQGSSYNSPLHF,TRBV7-8,TRBJ1-6,few,.
TGTGCCGTCGAAACAGGGTTAGAAGAAAAACTGTTTTTT,CAVETGLEEKLFF,TRBV30,TRBJ1-4,.,.
TGTGCCAGCAGTTATATTGGAGCAACTAATGAAAAACTGTTTTTT,CASSYIGATNEKLFF,TRBV25-1,TRBJ1-4,.,.
TGCGCCAGCAGCCCCCCCAGAGGGACCGGGGAGCTGTTTTTT,CASSPPRGTGELFF,TRBV4-1,TRBJ2-2,.,.
TGTGCCAGCAGCTCCCGACCCGGGACTAGCGGGGGGCCCTCCTACAATGAGCAGTTCTTC,CASSSRPGTSGGPSYNEQFF,TRBV11-3,TRBJ2-1,.,TRBD2
TGTGCCAGCAGTTACGGTGACACCAGTTCACCCCTCCACTTT,CASSYGDTSSPLHF,TRBV6-5,TRBJ1-6,.,.
TGTGCCAGCAGCTTGGCGACTAGCGGTGGGGGCGACAATGAGCAGTTCTTC,CASSLATSGGGDNEQFF,TRBV5-8,TRBJ2-1,.,TRBD2
TGCGCCAGCAGCCAAGATCCTAGAAGGGGGGGTGAAAAACTGTTTTTT,CASSQDPRRGGEKLFF,TRBV4-3,TRBJ1-4,.,.
TGTGCCAGCAGCCCGGACAGGAACCAGAATGGCTACACCTTC,CASSPDRNQNGYTF,TRBV5-4,TRBJ1-2,.,TRBD1
TGTGCCAGCAGCTTAGCAGTGAGCTCCTATAATTCACCCCTCCACTTT,CASSLAVSSYNSPLHF,TRBV7-2,TRBJ1-6,.,.
TGTGCCAGCTCACCAGAGTGGGGAAACACCATATATTTT,CASSPEWGNTIYF,TRBV18,TRBJ1-3,.,.
TGCGCCAGCAGCTTCGGTCTGCCAGGGAACGAGCAGTACTTC,CASSFGLPGNEQYF,TRBV5-1,TRBJ2-7,.,.
TGTGCCAGTAGTATAGCGGGACAAGATGGCTACACCTTC,CASSIAGQDGYTF,TRBV19,TRBJ1-2,.,.
TGTGCCAGTAGGGTACGGGGTTTCTATGGCTACACCTTC,CASRVRGFYGYTF,TRBV19,TRBJ1-2,.,.
TGCGCCAGCAGTGAACAGACGAACACCGGGGAGCTGTTTTTT,CASSEQTNTGELFF,TRBV10-1,TRBJ2-2,few,.
TGTGCCAGCAGCGTAGGGACTAGCGGTCGCACAGATACGCAGTATTTT,CASSVGTSGRTDTQYF,TRBV9,TRBJ2-3,.,TRBD2
TGCGCCAGCAGCCAAACGACAGGGGGAACTGAAGCTTTCTTT,CASSQTTGGTEAFF,TRBV5-1,TRBJ1-1,.,TRBD1
TGTGCCAGCAGTTTGGGACAGGGTCTGAGGGATGAGCAGTTCTTC,CASSLGQGLRDEQFF,TRBV27,TRBJ2-1,.,TRBD1
TGTGCCAGCAGTAACCCCGCCGACAGGGCTCAAGAGACCCAGTACTTC,CASSNPADRAQETQYF,TRBV2,TRBJ2-5,.,TRBD1
TGTGCCAGCAGCCGACAGGGGAACACTGAAGCTTTCTTT,CASSRQGNTEAFF,TRBV6-1,TRBJ1-1,few,TRBD1
TGTGCCAGCAGCTCGACTAGCGGGGGATACAATGAGCAGTTCTTC,CASSSTSGGYNEQFF,TRBV7-2,TRBJ2-1,.,TRBD2
TGCAGCGTTGGGACAGGGATGAACACTGAAGCTTTCTTT,CSVGTGMNTEAFF,TRBV29-1,TRBJ1-1,.,TRBD1
TGTGCCAGCAGTTACTCTAGGGGTCACTCTGACTATGGCTACACCTTC,CASSYSRGHSDYGYTF,TRBV6-5,TRBJ1-2,.,.
TGTGCCAGTAGAGAGCGCAGGGCGGGGTATGGCTACACCTTC,CASRERRAGYGYTF,TRBV19,TRBJ1-2,.,.
TGTGCCAGCAGCTCCGCCCCCCGGACAGCACTCTACGAGCAGTACTTC,CASSSAPRTALYEQYF,TRBV7-9,TRBJ2-7,.,.
TGCGCCAGCAGCCAAGATCCGGAGGGGGCCTATTCACCCCTCCACTTT,CASSQDPEGAYSPLHF,TRBV4-1,TRBJ1-6,once,TRBD1
TGTGCCAGCAGCTTAAGCAGACAGTTCGAGCAGTACTTC,CASSLSRQFEQYF,TRBV7-2,TRBJ2-7,once,.
TGTGCCAGCAGCCCAAACAGGGGAAACACCATATATTTT,CASSPNRGNTIYF,TRBV7-2,TRBJ1-3,.,.
TGTGCCAGCAGTTACGGAGGGGACGATGGCTACACCTTC,CASSYGGDDGYTF,TRBV6-5,TRBJ1-2,.,.
TGCAGCGTTGTACTGAGCACTGAAGCTTTCTTT,CSVVLSTEAFF,TRBV29-1,TRBJ1-1,few,.
TGTGCCAGCAGCTTGGGGCAGGGGGGCACAGATACGCAGTATTTT,CASSLGQGGTDTQYF,TRBV5-4,TRBJ2-3,few,TRBD1
TGTGCCAGCAGCGCCTGGGACAGGGGGCGCGAGCAGTACTTC,CASSAWDRGREQYF,TRBV9,TRBJ2-7,.,TRBD1
TGTGCCAGCAGCAGCGACCCGGGACAGGGGAACTATGGCTACACCTTC,CASSSDPGQGNYGYTF,TRBV7-2,TRBJ1-2,.,TRBD1
TGTGCCAGCAGTCCCATGGGGGGTTCCTATGGCTACACCTTC,CASSPMGGSYGYTF,TRBV11-2,TRBJ1-2,.,.